The subject of this entry is one T cell receptor (beta chain). Its antigen is undetermined. The data are from a study of Tregs in tolerant kidney transplant recipients. General study findings and limits: Biological reproducibility was not directly addressed in this study. Expanding Tregs on activated donor B cells appeared to best identify donor-specific TCRbeta clones. Tolerant patients' donor-specific Tregs expanded beyond overall Tregs, suggesting antigen-driven growth.

Profiling relied on immunoSEQ multiplex PCR, and the TCRdb table lists in-frame clones only, not all of them. The table lists 75,000 to 80,000 clones, approximately 90% of them singletons. From germline, CDR1 is SGDLS and CDR2 YYNGEE. This CDR3 spans 15 amino acids. V dropped 0 bases and J dropped 2 bases, with 9 bases sitting between them. Unstimulated regulatory T cells (CD4+CD25+CD127-), CD4+CD25- non-regulatory cells, CD4 and CD8 cells were FACS-sorted from thawed PBMCs. The sample in question was Tregs from blood, obtained before the transplant. The chain uses TRBV9 and TRBJ1-5; D is ambiguous. The source is a human donor who received a combined kidney and bone marrow transplant. The CDR3 DNA is TGTGCCAGCAGCGTAGGGGCGTGGGGCAATCAGCCCCAGCATTTT. It is translated as CASSVGAWGNQPQHF.